These 21 T cell receptor beta chains were all obtained from the same sample, sequenced in a study of cytomegalovirus exposure and HLA in healthy donors. PCR employed 60 Vbeta and 13 Jbeta primers. Libraries were prepared by immunoSEQ multiplex PCR; TCRdb keeps only in-frame clonotypes and omits some of them. The repertoire holds 95,000 to 150,000 clones, with roughly 80% as singletons. Sequencing used PBMCs. All receptors come from a young man in good health and CMV-seronegative.

The chain links TRBV14 to TRBJ2-1, with 7 positions matching TRBD2. Per the germline V gene, CDR1 is SGHDN and CDR2 is FVKESK. This CDR3 region has 16 residues. V dropped 3 bases and J dropped 9; count of bases not matched to a gene: 14. CDR3 residues: CASSHPRGGAVGEQFF. CDR3 bases: TGTGCCAGCAGCCACCCCCGGGGAGGGGCCGTCGGTGAGCAGTTCTTC. Full variable domain (rest looked up from reference TRBV14 and TRBJ2-1): EAGVTQFPSHSVIEKGQTVTLRCDPISGHDNLYWYRRVMGKEIKFLLHFVKESKQDESGMPNNRFLAERTGGTYSTLKVQPAELEDSGVYFCASSHPRGGAVGEQFFGPGTRLTVL.

The chain couples TRBV27 to TRBJ2-1; 9 bases match TRBD2. The CDR3 spans 17 residues. Germline V gene sequence: CDR1 MNHEY, CDR2 SMNVEV (reference sequence). J gave up 4 bases and V 5 bases, and 12 bases lay outside the gene matches. The CDR3 loop is CASSPHGASGEYNEQFF. DNA of the CDR3: TGTGCCAGCAGTCCCCACGGGGCTAGCGGGGAATACAATGAGCAGTTCTTC.

This clone was counted a single time. The chain couples TRBV4-2 to TRBJ2-6; TRBD2 matches at 10 bases. This CDR3 has 19 amino acids. After removal of 0 bases from V and 0 bases from J, the junction contained 5 bases not matched to a gene. Looked up from germline, CDR1 is LGHNA and CDR2 is YNFKEQ. The CDR3 sequence: CASSQDLAGVFSGANVLTF. As DNA, the CDR3 is TGTGCCAGCAGCCAAGATCTAGCGGGGGTGTTCTCTGGGGCCAACGTCCTGACTTTC.

In DNA, the CDR3 is TGTGCCAGCAGCGTAGCAGCGGGGGGGCCGGGCTACAATGAGCAGTTCTTC. Translating it yields CASSVAAGGPGYNEQFF. The V and J genes are TRBV9 and TRBJ2-1; 10 bases map to TRBD2. V trimming: 0 bases; J trimming: 3 bases; junction bases outside the gene matches: 6. The CDR3 runs 17 residues. CDR1 is SGDLS and CDR2 is YYNGEE in the germline V gene.

The chain combines TRBV5-8 with TRBJ2-5; the D gene is possibly TRBD1 (5 bases). Germline V gene lookup returns CDR1 SGHTS and CDR2 YDEGEE. V gave up 7 bases and J gave up 2 bases, with 21 bases separating them. The CDR3 contains 16 residues. In DNA form, the CDR3 reads TGTGCCAGCCTTAGGGGCTACCCCTGGTCGCAAGAGACCCAGTACTTC. This translates into CASLRGYPWSQETQYF.

CDR3 sequence (DNA): TGTGCCAGCAGGAGACAGGGGGCAGGGGGCACCGGGGAGCTGTTTTTT. Amino acids: CASRRQGAGGTGELFF. The chain links TRBV7-9 to TRBJ2-2; TRBD1 matches 10 bases. Trimming at V came to 6 bases and at J to 4 bases, leaving 8 bases not matched to a gene. Per the germline V gene, CDR1 is SEHNR and CDR2 is FQNEAQ (reference sequence). The CDR3 is made up of 16 amino acids.

J is TRBJ2-3 and V is TRBV27; D is unclear. Germline loops: CDR1 MNHEY, CDR2 SMNVEV (reference sequence). This CDR3 spans 13 amino acids. V lost 3 bases and J 6 bases, leaving 10 bases between the germline ends. The CDR3 here is CASSFDPVDTQYF. In nucleotides, the CDR3 is TGTGCCAGCAGTTTTGATCCGGTCGATACGCAGTATTTT.

V usage is TRBV7-2 and J usage is TRBJ2-2, with 12 positions matching TRBD1. The CDR3 loop spans 16 amino acids. V dropped 3 bases and J dropped 6; count of bases not matched to a gene: 5. CDR1 is SGHTA, CDR2 FQGNSA, per germline. The DNA of the CDR3 is TGTGCCAGCAGCTTCGGGACAGGGGGCCGACCCGGGGAGCTGTTTTTT. Its protein product is CASSFGTGGRPGELFF.

The V call is TRBV10-3, the J call TRBJ2-5; 13 positions match TRBD2. Germline CDR1 reads ENHRY; CDR2 reads SYGVKD. Trimming at V came to 7 bases and at J to 3 bases, leaving 5 bases not matched to a gene. The CDR3 covers 15 residues. The CDR3 region has the DNA TGTGCCATCAACAAAGGACTAGCGGGGGAAGAGACCCAGTACTTC. It codes for CAINKGLAGEETQYF.

The chain carries TRBV18 and TRBJ2-7; 12 bases map to TRBD1. V was clipped by 0 bases and J by 8 bases; unmatched bases: 8. This CDR3 contains 16 residues. Germline CDR1 is KGHSH and CDR2 is LQKENI. The CDR3 DNA reads as TGTGCCAGCTCACCACCCTCCGGGACAGGGGGCTCCAAGCAGTACTTC. Translating gives CASSPPSGTGGSKQYF.

This clone was seen a few times. The chain carries TRBV28 and TRBJ2-7, with TRBD1 matching over 11 bases. CDR1 and CDR2 from the germline V gene are MDHEN and SYDVKM. This CDR3 is built from 15 residues. V lost 5 bases and J lost 4; bases outside the gene matches: 7. CDR3 sequence: CASSPYGTGGYEQYF. The CDR3 DNA is TGTGCCAGCAGTCCCTATGGGACAGGGGGGTACGAGCAGTACTTC.

This clone is a singleton in its sample. The chain couples TRBV5-1 to TRBJ2-1, with TRBD2 matching over 9 bases. V lost 5 bases, J lost 4 bases, and 7 bases stayed unmatched. Germline V gene data show CDR1 as SGHRS and CDR2 as YFSETQ. The CDR3 length is 15 residues. The CDR3 sequence is CASRLGLASYNEQFF. CDR3 coding DNA: TGCGCCAGCAGACTAGGACTAGCGTCTTACAATGAGCAGTTCTTC.

The table lists this clone with a count of one. The rearrangement uses TRBV7-9 and TRBJ1-3; D uncertain. Germline V CDR1 and CDR2: SEHNR, FQNEAQ (reference sequence). The germline V and J ends were trimmed by 1 base and 0 bases, with 7 bases remaining between them. The CDR3 runs to 15 residues. The CDR3 DNA reads as TGTGCCAGCAGCTTAGGGTCAGTCTCTGGAAACACCATATATTTT. This translates into CASSLGSVSGNTIYF. The variable domain in full, with the rest retrieved from reference TRBV7-9 and TRBJ1-3, is DTGVSQNPRHKITKRGQNVTFRCDPISEHNRLYWYRQTLGQGPEFLTYFQNEAQLEKSRLLSDRFSAERPKGSFSTLEIQRTEQGDSAMYLCASSLGSVSGNTIYFGEGSWLTVV.

The chain joins TRBV9 to TRBJ2-7, with D tentatively TRBD1 (5 bases). Germline values: CDR1 SGDLS, CDR2 YYNGEE. This CDR3 comprises 15 residues. Trimming removed 0 bases at V and 0 bases at J, with 10 bases between. CDR3 DNA sequence: TGTGCCAGCAGCGTAGAAGGGGAAGGCTCCTACGAGCAGTACTTC. Translated, it gives CASSVEGEGSYEQYF.

The rearrangement links TRBV7-6 to TRBJ1-2, with a tentative D call TRBD1 (5 bases). The CDR3 covers 13 residues. V was shortened by 1 base and J by 7 bases, with 10 bases between the two germline ends. Per germline, CDR1 SGHVS and CDR2 FNYEAQ. The CDR3 nucleotides are TGTGCCAGCAGCTTAGTATTAGACAGTGGCTACACCTTC. This gives the protein CASSLVLDSGYTF.

The chain uses TRBV29-1 and TRBJ2-7; 9 nucleotides match TRBD1. V was clipped by 6 bases and J by 5 bases; unmatched bases: 17. CDR1 and CDR2 (germline): SQVTM, ANQGSEA. The CDR3 is made up of 16 amino acids. CDR3 loop: CSVAFAAGTGRHEQYF. CDR3 sequence (DNA): TGCAGCGTCGCCTTCGCTGCAGGGACAGGGAGGCACGAGCAGTACTTC.

The chain is built from TRBV5-1 and TRBJ2-7; 12 positions agree with TRBD1. This CDR3 has 15 residues. CDR1 SGHRS and CDR2 YFSETQ come from the germline V gene. The J segment lost 7 bases and the V segment lost 2 bases, leaving 7 bases of the junction unmatched. The CDR3 loop is CASSLVGQGAEEQYF. The CDR3 nucleotides read TGCGCCAGCAGCTTAGTGGGACAGGGGGCGGAAGAGCAGTACTTC.

The gene calls are TRBV5-1 and TRBJ2-3; 9 positions match TRBD2. After removal of 4 bases from V and 0 bases from J, the junction contained 6 bases not matched to a gene. The CDR3 length is 16 residues. The germline V gene has CDR1 SGHRS and CDR2 YFSETQ. The CDR3 region is CASSPRLAASTDTQYF. DNA of the CDR3: TGCGCCAGCAGCCCCAGACTAGCGGCTAGCACAGATACGCAGTATTTT.

The V and J genes are TRBV5-6 and TRBJ1-1; no definite D call. The CDR3 is 14 amino acids. V lost 3 bases to trimming and J lost 5 bases, with 14 bases between them. Germline V gene sequence: CDR1 SGHDT, CDR2 YYEEEE. The CDR3 protein is CASSSGLRATEAFF. CDR3 DNA sequence: TGTGCCAGCAGCTCCGGACTAAGGGCGACTGAAGCTTTCTTT.

The chain couples TRBV6-5 to TRBJ2-1; 8 bases are a match to TRBD2. V trimming: 5 bases; J trimming: 12 bases; junction bases outside the gene matches: 6. The CDR3 spans 12 residues. Germline CDR1 MNHEY, CDR2 SVGAGI. DNA of the CDR3: TGTGCCAGCAGTCCGTCAGCGGGGGTGCAGTTCTTC. Residues: CASSPSAGVQFF.

V is TRBV6-7 and J is TRBJ1-2, with 8 bases identical to TRBD1. TRBV6-7 is marked as an open reading frame, function uncertain. CDR3 length: 13 amino acids. Losses at the gene ends were 8 bases for V and 1 base for J; bases not matched to a gene: 3. Here the CDR3 DNA reads TGTGCCAGCCTAGGACAGGGTAACTATGGCTACACCTTC. Protein sequence: CASLGQGNYGYTF.